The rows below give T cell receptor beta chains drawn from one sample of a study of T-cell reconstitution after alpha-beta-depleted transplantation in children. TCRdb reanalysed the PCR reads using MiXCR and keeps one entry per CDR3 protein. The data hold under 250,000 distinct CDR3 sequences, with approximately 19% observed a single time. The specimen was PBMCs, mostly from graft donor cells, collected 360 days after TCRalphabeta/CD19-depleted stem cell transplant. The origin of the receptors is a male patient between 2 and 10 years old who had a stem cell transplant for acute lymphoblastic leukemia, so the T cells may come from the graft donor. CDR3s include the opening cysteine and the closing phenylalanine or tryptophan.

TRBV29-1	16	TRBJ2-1	CSVEVGTSGYYNEQFF
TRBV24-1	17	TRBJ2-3	CATSEGGWGPLGDTQYF
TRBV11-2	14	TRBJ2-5	CASSLEVMQETQYF
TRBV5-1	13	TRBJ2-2	CASSLGQQGELFF
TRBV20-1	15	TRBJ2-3	CSARDLERGTDTQYF
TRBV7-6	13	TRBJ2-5	CASSPQVEETQYF
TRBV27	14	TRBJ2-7	CASRPGTGLEEQYF
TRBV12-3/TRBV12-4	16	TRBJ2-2	CASSPDAGGQSGELFF
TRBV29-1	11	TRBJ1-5	CSVVSASTQHF
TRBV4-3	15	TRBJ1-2	CASSQGTVRNYGYTF
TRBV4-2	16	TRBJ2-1	CASSQELAGGHNEQFF
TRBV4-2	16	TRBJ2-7	CASSQEPASRSYEQYF
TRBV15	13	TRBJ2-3	CATSREGTDTQYF
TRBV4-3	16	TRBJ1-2	CASSQGSRALNYGYTF
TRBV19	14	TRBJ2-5	CASSIADSEETQYF
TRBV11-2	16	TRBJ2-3	CASSLPGGEWLDTQYF
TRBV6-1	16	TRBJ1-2	CASNTGTGPSNYGYTF
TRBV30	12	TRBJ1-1	CACLRGATEAFF
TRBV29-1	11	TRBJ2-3	CSSRAADTQYF
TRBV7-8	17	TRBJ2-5	CASSLERGQPRGETQYF
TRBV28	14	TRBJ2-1	CASRTGGSYNEQFF